The 25 T cell receptor beta chains given below trace back to one sample, sequenced in a study of T cells after yellow fever vaccination. From the 5' RACE reads, TCRdb called clonotypes with MiXCR, one entry per CDR3 protein. The data contain about 130,000 distinct CDR3 sequences, 7.5% to 10% of them singletons. The sequenced sample was CD8+ T cells sorted from PBMCs, obtained on the day of the yellow fever booster vaccination. The receptors here all came from a man aged 18 to 29 who received the YFV17D yellow fever vaccine.

The J gene is TRBJ2-2, the V gene TRBV7-6; 9 positions match TRBD1. CDR1 and CDR2 (germline): SGHVS, FNYEAQ. V was pared by 3 bases and J by 0 bases, with 5 bases of the junction left unmatched. CDR3 length equals 17 residues. CDR3 sequence reads: CASSFFRTGANTGELFF. In nucleotides, the CDR3 is TGTGCCAGCAGCTTTTTTAGGACAGGGGCGAACACCGGGGAGCTGTTTTTT.

This rearrangement joins TRBV29-1 to TRBJ1-2, with 7 nucleotides matching TRBD1. Germline CDR1 and CDR2: SQVTM and ANQGSEA. The CDR3 length is 12 residues. The V segment lost 5 bases and the J segment 3 bases; nucleotides outside the gene matches: 3. CDR3 nucleotides: TGCAGCGTTTCCAGGGGGGACTATGGCTACACCTTC. Translating gives CSVSRGDYGYTF.

This chain connects TRBV18 to TRBJ1-1, with D perhaps TRBD1 (6 bases). This CDR3 contains 15 residues. Germline values: CDR1 KGHSH, CDR2 LQKENI. V gave up 4 bases and J gave up 0 bases, with 12 bases separating them. This CDR3 reads CASSLTQGLNTEAFF. CDR3 in DNA: TGTGCCAGCTCACTGACACAGGGCCTGAACACTGAAGCTTTCTTT. Complete variable domain (other parts from reference TRBV18 and TRBJ1-1): NAGVMQNPRHLVRRRGQEARLRCSPMKGHSHVYWYRQLPEEGLKFMVYLQKENIIDESGMPKERFSAEFPKEGPSILRIQQVVRGDSAAYFCASSLTQGLNTEAFFGQGTRLTVV.

This clonotype was recorded a few times. This chain joins TRBV7-9 and TRBJ2-5; the D is unclear. Germline V CDR1 and CDR2: SEHNR, FQNEAQ (reference sequence). The germline V and J ends were trimmed by 5 bases and 2 bases, with 24 bases remaining between them. This CDR3 has 18 residues. The CDR3 is CASSLPTGVGEGQETQYF. The CDR3 DNA reads TGTGCCAGCAGCCTTCCTACTGGTGTGGGTGAAGGGCAAGAGACCCAGTACTTC.

Only a few counts were recorded for this clonotype. This sequence joins TRBV25-1 and TRBJ2-2; 8 bases map to TRBD2. V was pared by 6 bases and J by 8 bases, with 11 bases of the junction left unmatched. The germline CDR1 and CDR2 sequences are MGHDK and SYGVNS. The CDR3 totals 15 residues. CDR3: CASSDLNLAGGELFF. As DNA, the CDR3 is TGTGCCAGCAGCGACCTCAATTTAGCGGGAGGGGAGCTGTTTTTT.

This clonotype was observed a few times. The chain is built from TRBV12-3 or TRBV12-4 and TRBJ2-3; 7 nucleotides line up with TRBD2. V was clipped by 0 bases and J by 1 base; unmatched bases: 7. This CDR3 comprises 17 residues. CDR3 in DNA: TGTGCCAGCAGTTTAGCGCGTGGAGCGGGACGCACAGATACGCAGTATTTT. Amino acids: CASSLARGAGRTDTQYF.

This clonotype was counted many times. V and J are TRBV3-1 and TRBJ2-5; TRBD1 matches 7 bases. The V segment lost 2 bases and the J segment 1 base; nucleotides outside the gene matches: 4. This CDR3 contains 15 residues. Germline V lookup: CDR1 LGHDT, CDR2 YNNKEL (reference sequence). The CDR3 region is CASSQTGDLQETQYF. The CDR3 coding sequence is TGTGCCAGCAGCCAAACAGGGGACCTCCAAGAGACCCAGTACTTC.

This clonotype was seen only a few times. This chain's CDR3 is CASSLRLGKRAKTDTQYF. The CDR3 DNA is TGCGCCAGCAGCTTGCGACTGGGCAAGCGGGCTAAAACAGATACGCAGTATTTT. The chain couples TRBV5-1 to TRBJ2-3; tentatively, D is TRBD2 (6 bases). The CDR3 covers 18 residues. The V end was cut by 1 base, the J end by 3 bases, with 21 bases between. CDR1 is SGHRS and CDR2 is YFSETQ in the germline V gene.

This clonotype was counted between two and nine times. The rearrangement links TRBV9 to TRBJ1-4; 11 bases match TRBD1. The germline V gene has CDR1 SGDLS and CDR2 YYNGEE. The CDR3 contains 16 residues. Unmatched junction bases numbered 10, after V lost 4 bases and J lost 8 bases. CDR3 nucleotide sequence: TGTGCCAGCAGCACCCTCGGACAGGGGGCGTGGGAAAAACTGTTTTTT. This sequence encodes CASSTLGQGAWEKLFF. The full variable domain, completed using reference TRBV9 and TRBJ1-4, is DSGVTQTPKHLITATGQRVTLRCSPRSGDLSVYWYQQSLDQGLQFLIQYYNGEERAKGNILERFSAQQFPDLHSELNLSSLELGDSALYFCASSTLGQGAWEKLFFGSGTQLSVL.

This clonotype was counted at least ten times. The genes are TRBV25-1 and TRBJ1-3; tentative D call: TRBD1 (6 bases). Germline values: CDR1 MGHDK, CDR2 SYGVNS. This CDR3 spans 20 amino acids. With 0 bases removed from V and 0 bases from J, the gap between germline ends came to 21 bases. CDR3 amino acids: CASSEYAPGGDTSSGNTIYF. The CDR3 nucleotides are TGTGCCAGCAGTGAATACGCACCCGGAGGGGACACGAGCTCTGGAAACACCATATATTTT.

This clonotype has more than one count but fewer than ten. The chain carries TRBV7-9 and TRBJ1-4; D call uncertain. The CDR3 length is 15 residues. The germline V gene encodes CDR1 SEHNR and CDR2 FQNEAQ (reference sequence). V shed 5 bases and J shed 4 bases, with 14 bases lying between them. CDR3 residues: CASSDGRLYNEKLFF. The CDR3 DNA reads TGTGCCAGCAGCGACGGACGGTTATATAATGAAAAACTGTTTTTT. The full variable domain, with the rest looked up from reference TRBV7-9 and TRBJ1-4, is DTGVSQNPRHKITKRGQNVTFRCDPISEHNRLYWYRQTLGQGPEFLTYFQNEAQLEKSRLLSDRFSAERPKGSFSTLEIQRTEQGDSAMYLCASSDGRLYNEKLFFGSGTQLSVL.

The chain carries TRBV12-3 or TRBV12-4 and TRBJ1-1; TRBD1 agrees at 7 bases. Trimming removed 3 bases from V and 4 bases from J; junction bases left unmatched: 5. The CDR3 is 14 residues long. As DNA, the CDR3 is TGTGCCAGCAGTTTTGGGGCAGGGGGCACTGAAGCTTTCTTT. Translation: CASSFGAGGTEAFF.

V usage is TRBV12-3 or TRBV12-4 and J usage is TRBJ2-5; D is perhaps TRBD2 (6 bases). The V end was cut by 5 bases, the J end by 4 bases, with 11 bases between. The CDR3 runs 13 residues. As DNA, the CDR3 is TGTGCCAGCAGTGTGACTAGTAGAGAGACCCAGTACTTC. Translating it yields CASSVTSRETQYF.

The chain is built from TRBV9 and TRBJ2-5; D is possibly TRBD2 (7 bases). Germline V gene data show CDR1 as SGDLS and CDR2 as YYNGEE. This CDR3 is 14 amino acids long. The germline V and J ends were trimmed by 4 bases and 5 bases, with 15 bases remaining between them. This chain's CDR3 is CASSLGGASETQYF. The CDR3 DNA reads as TGTGCCAGCAGCCTAGGGGGGGCCAGCGAGACCCAGTACTTC.

In its sample, this clonotype was seen a few times. The CDR3 nucleotides read TGTGCCAGCAGCGTAGCAGGGGCTGGAAACACCATATATTTT. Residues: CASSVAGAGNTIYF. V and J are TRBV9 and TRBJ1-3; D might be TRBD1 (6 bases). CDR1 and CDR2 from the germline V gene are SGDLS and YYNGEE. V was pared by 0 bases and J by 2 bases, with 6 bases between. The CDR3 totals 14 residues.

Only a few counts were recorded for this clonotype. The chain joins TRBV20-1 to TRBJ2-7; 8 bases match TRBD1. This CDR3 contains 13 residues. Germline V gives CDR1 DFQATT, CDR2 SNEGSKA (reference sequence). Germline trimming cut 6 bases from V and 3 bases from J; bases unmatched to any gene: 7. This CDR3 reads CSAEGTGDYEQYV. DNA for the CDR3: TGCAGTGCGGAAGGGACAGGAGACTACGAGCAGTACGTC.

This clonotype was seen only a few times. V and J are TRBV9 and TRBJ2-1; D remains ambiguous. Germline CDR1 reads SGDLS; CDR2 reads YYNGEE. The CDR3 is 15 residues long. V gave up 0 bases and J gave up 1 base, with 8 bases separating them. CDR3 DNA sequence: TGTGCCAGCAGCGTAGAAGCAGTTTCCTACAATGAGCAGTTCTTC. Residues: CASSVEAVSYNEQFF.

This clonotype has just a few counts. The chain recombines TRBV7-9 with TRBJ2-2; D remains unclear. The V end lost 0 bases, the J end lost 7 bases, and 15 bases lay between the germline ends. Germline V gene sequence: CDR1 SEHNR, CDR2 FQNEAQ (reference sequence). This CDR3 has 16 residues. This CDR3 reads CASSLAGPRAGGELFF. DNA of the CDR3: TGTGCCAGCAGCTTAGCGGGTCCCCGGGCTGGCGGGGAGCTGTTTTTT.

The chain employs TRBV4-3 and TRBJ2-7; 7 nucleotides line up with TRBD1. Germline V gene data show CDR1 as LGHNA and CDR2 as YSLEER. V was pared by 2 bases and J by 6 bases, with 4 bases of the junction left unmatched. This CDR3 has 13 residues. The CDR3 coding sequence is TGCGCCAGCAGCCAACTACAGGGGATCGAGCAGTACTTC. Protein product: CASSQLQGIEQYF.

The table lists this clonotype with many counts. The chain carries TRBV4-1 and TRBJ2-1, with D hard to call. The CDR3 consists of 17 residues. CDR1 is MGHRA and CDR2 is YSYEKL in the germline V gene. Deletions cut 1 base from V and 0 bases from J, with 13 bases between. In nucleotides, the CDR3 is TGCGCCAGCAGCCAAGGTCCTGTGACATCCTCCTACAATGAGCAGTTCTTC. This translates into CASSQGPVTSSYNEQFF.

This rearrangement joins TRBV29-1 to TRBJ2-5, with D possibly being TRBD2 (6 bases). Germline V gene data show CDR1 as SQVTM and CDR2 as ANQGSEA. The ends were cut back, 2 bases at V and 5 bases at J, with 9 bases in the middle. This CDR3 is built from 12 residues. CDR3 in DNA: TGCAGCGTTGAAAAAGGGAGGGAGACCCAGTACTTC. As protein: CSVEKGRETQYF.

This clonotype was seen many times. V gene TRBV30 combines with J gene TRBJ2-5; no firm D call. V was clipped by 0 bases and J by 4 bases, with 6 bases between them. Germline V gene data show CDR1 as GTSNPN and CDR2 as SVGIG (reference sequence). This CDR3 is 12 amino acids long. The CDR3 DNA sequence: TGTGCCTGGAGTGTAATGAGAGAGACCCAGTACTTC. Translating it yields CAWSVMRETQYF.

This clonotype was observed many times. This chain links TRBV2 with TRBJ1-5; D gene unclear. Per germline, CDR1 SNHLY and CDR2 FYNNEI. With 1 base removed from V and 5 bases from J, the gap between germline ends came to 9 bases. This CDR3 has 14 residues. DNA for the CDR3: TGTGCCAGCAGTGAAGTGACGGCGGATCAGCCCCAGCATTTT. Translating it yields CASSEVTADQPQHF.

This clonotype was observed a handful of times. The chain combines TRBV12-3 or TRBV12-4 with TRBJ2-1; D could derive from TRBD1 or TRBD2 (6 bases each). V was shortened by 5 bases and J by 4 bases, with 12 bases between the two germline ends. The CDR3 runs to 14 residues. The CDR3 protein is CASSPPGAYNEQFF. CDR3 bases: TGTGCCAGCAGTCCGCCGGGGGCTTACAATGAGCAGTTCTTC.

The chain couples TRBV20-1 to TRBJ1-2; D unclear. This CDR3 is 10 amino acids long. Trimming cost V 7 bases and J 8 bases, with 11 bases left between them. Germline V gene data show CDR1 as DFQATT and CDR2 as SNEGSKA (reference sequence). Here the CDR3 DNA reads TGCAGTGTATTACCGGAAGGCTACACCTTC. It codes for CSVLPEGYTF.